The T cell receptor beta chain under discussion was sequenced for a study of PD-1 blockade in mismatch repair-deficient tumors. Libraries were prepared by immunoSEQ multiplex PCR; TCRdb keeps only in-frame clonotypes and omits some of them. The sample records under 50,000 clones, around three quarters being singletons. Germline V gene data show CDR1 as MDHEN and CDR2 as SYDVKM. The CDR3 spans 19 residues. V lost 4 bases and J lost 4; bases outside the gene matches: 17. A word on this clone: The target antigen is unknown.

Study conclusions and caveats: After pembrolizumab, tumor-resident clones rose rapidly, then generally contracted before radiologic responses.

The TCR was taken from an adult with mismatch repair-deficient cancer. Sequencing used PBMCs, obtained before pembrolizumab treatment. V is TRBV28 and J is TRBJ2-3; 10 bases line up with TRBD2. The CDR3: CASSSPASGSFFTPDTQYF. The CDR3 DNA follows: TGTGCCAGCAGTTCCCCAGCTAGCGGGAGCTTTTTTACTCCAGATACGCAGTATTTT. Full variable domain (outside the CDR3, taken from reference TRBV28 and TRBJ2-3): DVKVTQSSRYLVKRTGEKVFLECVQDMDHENMFWYRQDPGLGLRLIYFSYDVKMKEKGDIPEGYSVSREKKERFSLILESASTNQTSMYLCASSSPASGSFFTPDTQYFGPGTRLTVL.